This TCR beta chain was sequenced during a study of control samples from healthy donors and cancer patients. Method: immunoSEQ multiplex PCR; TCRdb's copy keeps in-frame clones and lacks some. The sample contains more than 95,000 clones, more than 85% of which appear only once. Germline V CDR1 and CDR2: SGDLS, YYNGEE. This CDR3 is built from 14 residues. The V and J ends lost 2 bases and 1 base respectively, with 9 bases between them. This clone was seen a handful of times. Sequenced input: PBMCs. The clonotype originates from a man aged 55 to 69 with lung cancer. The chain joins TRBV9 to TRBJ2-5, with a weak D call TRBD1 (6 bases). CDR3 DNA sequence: TGTGCCAGCAGCGTGGGACATTTCCAAGAGACCCAGTACTTC. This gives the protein CASSVGHFQETQYF.